One and the same sample provided the 20 T cell receptor beta chains below, sequenced in a study of identical twins. MiXCR, run by TCRdb on the 5' RACE reads, gives a single entry per CDR3 protein. The sample lists about 480,000 distinct CDR3 sequences; approximately 15% were seen once. This sample also belongs to another study, concerning yellow fever vaccine responses in identical twins.

Sequences were obtained from CD4+ T cells sorted from blood. Every receptor here comes from a woman between 18 and 29 years old in good health.

This clonotype was seen ten or more times. The genes are TRBV7-9 and TRBJ2-3, with D possibly TRBD2 on 6 matching bases. The germline CDR1 and CDR2 sequences are SEHNR and FQNEAQ (reference sequence). This CDR3 comprises 15 residues. V was shortened by 6 bases and J by 5 bases, with 18 bases between the two germline ends. In DNA form, the CDR3 reads TGTGCCAGCAGTCGTAAGGAGGGCCGAGGAGATACGCAGTATTTT. Its translation is CASSRKEGRGDTQYF.

CDR3 DNA sequence: TGTGCCAGCAAGGCGGTGTACGGGGGGCCAGATACGCAGTATTTT. Its translation: CASKAVYGGPDTQYF. This rearrangement joins TRBV2 to TRBJ2-3; possible D gene TRBD2, 7 bases. The CDR3 has 15 residues. Trimming took off 7 bases at V and 4 bases at J, with 18 bases between the two ends. In germline, CDR1 is SNHLY, CDR2 FYNNEI.

The CDR3: CASSSDGLPNQPQHF. In DNA form, the CDR3 reads TGTGCCAGCAGCTCCGACGGGCTTCCTAATCAGCCCCAGCATTTT. The genes are TRBV7-9 and TRBJ1-5; no reliable D call. The CDR3 sequence is 15 residues long. From germline, CDR1 is SEHNR and CDR2 FQNEAQ (reference sequence). V gave up 4 bases and J gave up 4 bases, with 14 bases separating them.

This rearrangement joins TRBV20-1 to TRBJ2-5; 7 bases agree with TRBD2. Trimming took 6 bases from V and 5 from J; bases not matched to a gene: 6. The CDR3 has 12 residues. Germline loops: CDR1 DFQATT, CDR2 SNEGSKA (reference sequence). CDR3 sequence: CSASTSAETQYF. CDR3 coding DNA: TGCAGTGCGAGTACTAGCGCGGAGACCCAGTACTTC.

This clonotype has just a few counts. V is TRBV12-3 or TRBV12-4 and J is TRBJ2-7; D not certain. V dropped 5 bases and J dropped 3 bases, with 11 bases sitting between them. CDR3 length equals 13 residues. CDR3 sequence: CASSPVGDYEQYF. DNA of the CDR3: TGTGCCAGCAGTCCAGTTGGCGACTACGAGCAGTACTTC.

J is TRBJ2-7 and V is TRBV28; tentatively, D is TRBD2 (5 bases). The V and J ends lost 0 bases and 1 base respectively, with 13 bases between them. This CDR3 is built from 16 residues. Per germline, CDR1 MDHEN and CDR2 SYDVKM. The CDR3 nucleotides read TGTGCCAGCAGTTTATGGGGTAGTGAGGGATCCTACGAGCAGTACTTC. Encoded protein: CASSLWGSEGSYEQYF.

The rearrangement links TRBV27 to TRBJ2-7, with 10 bases aligning to TRBD2. There are 15 residues in the CDR3. From germline, CDR1 is MNHEY and CDR2 SMNVEV (reference sequence). J gave up 2 bases and V 6 bases, and 7 bases lay outside the gene matches. The CDR3 loop reads CASRSKSGGAYEQYF. In nucleotides, the CDR3 is TGTGCCAGCAGGTCTAAGAGCGGGGGGGCCTACGAGCAGTACTTC.

The genes are TRBV13 and TRBJ2-6; D call uncertain. Germline CDR1 reads PRHDT; CDR2 reads FYEKMQ (reference sequence). Trimming shortened V by 0 bases and J by 0 bases, and 12 bases separated the two germline ends. The length of the CDR3 is 18 residues. CDR3 in DNA: TGTGCCAGCAGCTTAGGCCTGGCCGGAGACTCTGGGGCCAACGTCCTGACTTTC. Its translation: CASSLGLAGDSGANVLTF.

Many counts were recorded for this clonotype. This chain uses TRBV10-3 with TRBJ1-6, with 7 bases matching TRBD1. V shed 6 bases and J 5 bases; nucleotides not matched to a gene: 4. CDR1 and CDR2 from the germline V gene are ENHRY and SYGVKD. The CDR3 spans 14 residues. CDR3 DNA: TGTGCCATCAGGGAAACAGGGGATAATTCACCCCTCCACTTT. It specifies CAIRETGDNSPLHF.

This rearrangement joins TRBV6-1 to TRBJ2-6; 9 bases are a match to TRBD1. V was clipped by 1 base and J by 1 base; unmatched bases: 11. In germline, CDR1 is MNHNS, CDR2 SASEGT. The CDR3 spans 20 residues. CDR3 coding DNA: TGTGCCAGCAGTGAAGAGTTCCCGGGACAGGGTACTTCTGGGGCCAACGTCCTGACTTTC. This translates into CASSEEFPGQGTSGANVLTF.

There are a few counts of this clonotype. The chain couples TRBV6-5 to TRBJ2-5; tentatively, D is TRBD2 (6 bases). V lost 4 bases and J 1 base, leaving 13 bases between the germline ends. CDR1 is MNHEY and CDR2 is SVGAGI in the germline V gene. The CDR3 loop spans 15 amino acids. This CDR3 is CASSSPVLAQETQYF. The CDR3 DNA sequence: TGTGCCAGCAGTTCCCCAGTACTAGCCCAAGAGACCCAGTACTTC.

This clonotype occurred a few times. The V call is TRBV25-1, the J call TRBJ2-1, with 7 bases lining up with TRBD2. Germline V gives CDR1 MGHDK, CDR2 SYGVNS. The junction had 13 bases not matched to a gene; V was cut back by 6 bases and J by 8 bases. CDR3 length: 15 residues. CDR3 sequence (DNA): TGTGCCAGCAGCCGGAGGCGCGGTCGGGAGGATGAGCAGTTCTTC. Its translation: CASSRRRGREDEQFF.

The genes are TRBV28 and TRBJ2-7, with no clear D. The CDR3 is made up of 14 amino acids. The germline gives CDR1 MDHEN, CDR2 SYDVKM. V was clipped by 3 bases and J by 1 base, with 10 bases between them. The CDR3 DNA reads as TGTGCCAGCAGTTTCTCAGGCGATTCCTACGAGCAGTACTTC. It is translated as CASSFSGDSYEQYF.

This clonotype was seen many times. In DNA form, the CDR3 reads TGCGCCAGCAGCACAGGGACTAGCGGGAGCTACTACAATGAGCAGTTCTTC. Protein: CASSTGTSGSYYNEQFF. The rearrangement joins TRBV5-1 to TRBJ2-1, with 14 bases fitting TRBD2. Trimming at V came to 4 bases and at J to 3 bases, leaving 6 bases not matched to a gene. The CDR3 consists of 17 residues. Germline CDR1 and CDR2: SGHRS and YFSETQ.

The J gene is TRBJ2-3, the V gene TRBV6-5; 11 bases fit TRBD2. The junction had 9 bases not matched to a gene; V was cut back by 0 bases and J by 7 bases. The CDR3 has 17 residues. Germline V gives CDR1 MNHEY, CDR2 SVGAGI. The CDR3 loop is CASSYSDASGGRYTQYF. The CDR3 bases are TGTGCCAGCAGTTACTCGGATGCTAGCGGGGGGAGATATACGCAGTATTTT.

The genes are TRBV6-1 and TRBJ2-5; 9 positions match TRBD1. Per the germline V gene, CDR1 is MNHNS and CDR2 is SASEGT. V gave up 6 bases and J gave up 4 bases; unmatched junction bases: 6. There are 14 residues in the CDR3. The CDR3 loop is CASRRTGGLETQYF. For the CDR3, the DNA is TGTGCCAGCAGGCGAACAGGGGGCTTAGAGACCCAGTACTTC.

The chain recombines TRBV13 with TRBJ2-3; a weak D match, TRBD2 (6 bases). The CDR3 runs to 14 residues. V was clipped by 7 bases and J by 0 bases, with 11 bases between them. The germline V gene has CDR1 PRHDT and CDR2 FYEKMQ (reference sequence). CDR3 sequence: CASMGRGSTDTQYF. The CDR3 DNA reads as TGTGCCAGCATGGGGCGGGGTAGCACAGATACGCAGTATTTT.

CDR3 protein: CASSLESGGKQFF. The DNA of the CDR3 is TGTGCCAGCAGCTTAGAAAGCGGAGGGAAGCAGTTCTTC. The chain links TRBV7-9 to TRBJ2-1; a weak D match, TRBD2 (6 bases). CDR1 is SEHNR, CDR2 FQNEAQ, per germline (reference sequence). The germline V and J ends were trimmed by 1 base and 11 bases, with 12 bases remaining between them. The CDR3 has 13 residues.

This clonotype was detected only a few times. The chain has TRBV7-9 and TRBJ2-7, with 10 bases identical to TRBD2. The CDR3 runs 15 residues. From germline, CDR1 is SEHNR and CDR2 FQNEAQ (reference sequence). V shed 5 bases, J shed 1 base, and the junction held 5 bases outside the gene matches. The CDR3 nucleotides are TGTGCCAGCAGCCGGACTAGCGGTACGTCCTACGAGCAGTACTTC. This gives the protein CASSRTSGTSYEQYF.

The chain recombines TRBV20-1 with TRBJ2-7; D not resolved. Germline CDR1 reads DFQATT; CDR2 reads SNEGSKA (reference sequence). This CDR3 is built from 10 residues. V shed 7 bases and J shed 5 bases, with 9 bases lying between them. CDR3 sequence (DNA): TGCAGTGTCGCTCCAGACGAGCAGTACTTC. Its protein is CSVAPDEQYF.